One sample yielded the 26 T cell receptor beta chains listed below, sequenced in a study of PD-L1 blockade in urothelial cancer (dated by TCRdb to about 2017). Libraries were prepared through the immunoSEQ multiplex PCR assay. As stored in TCRdb, this immuneACCESS dataset retains in-frame rearrangements with V and J assigned. A fraction of the clones does not appear; measured against another copy, unresolved V genes explain less than half of the discrepancy, and the remainder lacks a known reason. The sample profile shows tens of thousands of clones; over 80% of them were found once. Roughly 9.2% of the sample is held by the ten biggest clonotypes. The time point label for this specimen denotes: pretreatment peripheral blood. Here the sequenced sample was PBMCs, taken around atezolizumab (anti-PD-L1) treatment. Source of these receptors: a woman in her seventies with urothelial cancer.

This clone was detected once. The chain uses TRBV7-9 and TRBJ1-4, with D unresolved. The CDR3 has 16 residues. V lost 4 bases and J 5 bases, leaving 17 bases between the germline ends. CDR1 and CDR2 (germline): SEHNR, FQNEAQ (reference sequence). The CDR3 loop is CASSSEEGGKNEKLFF. CDR3 DNA: TGTGCCAGCAGCTCGGAGGAAGGAGGCAAAAATGAAAAACTGTTTTTT.

This clone has more than one count but fewer than ten. The CDR3 DNA reads as TGTGCCAGCAGTCCCGTCGGGTCGAATGAAAAACTGTTTTTT. Translation: CASSPVGSNEKLFF. The chain has TRBV6-6 and TRBJ1-4, with D hard to call. The V gene lost 5 bases and the J gene lost 5 bases, with 12 bases spanning the gap. The CDR3 covers 14 residues. Germline V lookup: CDR1 MNHNY, CDR2 SVGAGI (reference sequence).

The V and J genes are TRBV6-5 and TRBJ1-5; 8 nucleotides agree with TRBD1. V lost 6 bases, J lost 7 bases, and 5 bases stayed unmatched. This CDR3 region has 13 residues. Germline values: CDR1 MNHEY, CDR2 SVGAGI. CDR3 sequence: CASSQGAQQPQHF. The CDR3 coding sequence is TGTGCCAGCAGCCAGGGGGCTCAGCAGCCCCAGCATTTT.

V usage is TRBV28 and J usage is TRBJ2-7, with D perhaps TRBD1 (5 bases). CDR3 length: 15 amino acids. Germline CDR1 reads MDHEN; CDR2 reads SYDVKM. Trimming shortened V by 8 bases and J by 2 bases, and 19 bases separated the two germline ends. The CDR3 protein is CASVQWAGSAYEQYF. The DNA of the CDR3 is TGTGCCAGCGTCCAGTGGGCAGGGTCGGCCTACGAGCAGTACTTC.

The gene calls are TRBV5-1 and TRBJ2-1, with 7 bases aligning to TRBD2. CDR1 and CDR2 from the germline V gene are SGHRS and YFSETQ. The CDR3 is 15 amino acids. The V segment lost 4 bases and the J segment 4 bases; nucleotides outside the gene matches: 8. In DNA, the CDR3 is TGCGCCAGCAGCCGGCATCGGGGGGAATACAATGAGCAGTTCTTC. It yields the protein CASSRHRGEYNEQFF.

The V call is TRBV4-3, the J call TRBJ2-2, with 7 nucleotides matching TRBD2. CDR3 length: 17 amino acids. Germline V lookup: CDR1 LGHNA, CDR2 YSLEER. V lost 1 base and J lost 5; bases outside the gene matches: 10. This CDR3 reads CASSQGASSGDTGELFF. In nucleotides, the CDR3 is TGCGCCAGCAGCCAAGGCGCTTCGAGCGGGGATACCGGGGAGCTGTTTTTT.

The chain links TRBV19 to TRBJ2-1; TRBD1 might be the D (6 bases). CDR3 length equals 16 residues. Germline CDR1 reads LNHDA; CDR2 reads SQIVND (reference sequence). The V end lost 7 bases, the J end lost 2 bases, and 18 bases lay between the germline ends. This CDR3 reads CASTPRLGHPYNEQFF. The CDR3 DNA sequence: TGTGCCAGTACTCCCAGGTTGGGACACCCCTACAATGAGCAGTTCTTC.

J is TRBJ2-2 and V is TRBV5-1; TRBD2 might be the D (5 bases). The CDR3 totals 14 residues. CDR1 and CDR2 (germline): SGHRS, YFSETQ. The V gene lost 4 bases and the J gene lost 5 bases, with 12 bases spanning the gap. CDR3 DNA sequence: TGCGCCAGCAGCAGCGGTCCCGAAACCGGGGAGCTGTTTTTT. It specifies CASSSGPETGELFF.

This sequence joins TRBV10-3 and TRBJ1-1; D uncertain. CDR3 size: 17 residues. The germline V gene encodes CDR1 ENHRY and CDR2 SYGVKD. The V end lost 2 bases, the J end lost 0 bases, and 16 bases lay between the germline ends. The chain's CDR3 is CAISELDSVLMNTEAFF. CDR3 coding DNA: TGTGCCATCAGTGAGCTAGACTCCGTTCTCATGAACACTGAAGCTTTCTTT.

V gene TRBV18 combines with J gene TRBJ2-7; TRBD2 agrees at 9 bases. This CDR3 comprises 14 residues. V was clipped by 5 bases and J by 7 bases; unmatched bases: 9. CDR1 and CDR2 (germline): KGHSH, LQKENI. CDR3 coding DNA: TGTGCCAGCTCAGCGGGGGGGCCTCGAGTGGAGCAGTACTTC. It codes for CASSAGGPRVEQYF.

In its sample, this clone was seen a few times. V usage is TRBV18 and J usage is TRBJ2-3; a weak D match, TRBD2 (5 bases). V was cut by 3 bases and J by 1 base, with 29 bases left in between. This CDR3 region has 21 residues. Looked up from germline, CDR1 is KGHSH and CDR2 is LQKENI. The CDR3 DNA follows: TGTGCCAGCTCACCCATCTTGAAGAAAACCGGGGTCCAAGTAGGCACAGATACGCAGTATTTT. Translated: CASSPILKKTGVQVGTDTQYF. Full variable domain (remainder filled in from reference TRBV18 and TRBJ2-3): NAGVMQNPRHLVRRRGQEARLRCSPMKGHSHVYWYRQLPEEGLKFMVYLQKENIIDESGMPKERFSAEFPKEGPSILRIQQVVRGDSAAYFCASSPILKKTGVQVGTDTQYFGPGTRLTVL.

The rearrangement joins TRBV10-1 to TRBJ2-5; TRBD2 aligns across 8 bases. The germline V gene encodes CDR1 WNHNN and CDR2 SYGVQD (reference sequence). The junction had 4 bases not matched to a gene; V was cut back by 3 bases and J by 1 base. The CDR3 is made up of 15 amino acids. The CDR3 coding sequence is TGCGCCAGCAGTGATGTAGCGGGAACCCAAGAGACCCAGTACTTC. The encoded protein is CASSDVAGTQETQYF.

This clone was detected once. The V call is TRBV5-8, the J call TRBJ2-1, with 9 positions matching TRBD2. CDR1 SGHTS and CDR2 YDEGEE come from the germline V gene. Trimming removed 5 bases from V and 0 bases from J; junction bases left unmatched: 6. The CDR3 covers 16 residues. This CDR3 reads CASSYRRGGSYNEQFF. The CDR3 bases are TGTGCCAGCAGTTATAGGCGGGGGGGCTCCTACAATGAGCAGTTCTTC. The whole variable domain, remainder taken from reference TRBV5-8 and TRBJ2-1, is EAGVTQSPTHLIKTRGQQATLRCSPISGHTSVYWYQQALGLGLQFLLWYDEGEERNRGNFPPRFSGRQFPNYSSELNVNALELEDSALYLCASSYRRGGSYNEQFFGPGTRLTVL.

This chain connects TRBV5-1 to TRBJ1-4; 12 bases match TRBD1. This CDR3 contains 16 residues. V lost 4 bases to trimming and J lost 5 bases; unmatched junction nucleotides: 6. Germline CDR1 is SGHRS and CDR2 is YFSETQ. DNA of the CDR3: TGCGCCAGCAGCAGGGACAGGGGGCTGTGGAATGAAAAACTGTTTTTT. Translated, it gives CASSRDRGLWNEKLFF.

CDR3: CASSTDGLNQPQHF. The CDR3 nucleotides read TGTGCCAGCAGCACAGACGGACTCAATCAGCCCCAGCATTTT. This chain links TRBV9 with TRBJ1-5; D unresolved. The CDR3 loop spans 14 amino acids. Germline-derived CDR1 and CDR2 are SGDLS and YYNGEE. V was clipped by 4 bases and J by 3 bases, with 11 bases between them.

V is TRBV5-5 and J is TRBJ1-1; 8 positions match TRBD1. CDR1 is SGHKS, CDR2 YYEKEE, per germline (reference sequence). This CDR3 is built from 15 residues. V shed 3 bases and J 3 bases; nucleotides not matched to a gene: 7. CDR3 nucleotide sequence: TGTGCCAGCAGCTCCCGGGCAGGGGGCCACACTGAAGCTTTCTTT. Residues: CASSSRAGGHTEAFF.

The rearrangement links TRBV28 to TRBJ2-7; D might be TRBD2 (6 bases). This CDR3 is built from 14 residues. Trimming took off 5 bases at V and 0 bases at J, with 11 bases between the two ends. The germline gives CDR1 MDHEN, CDR2 SYDVKM. The CDR3 DNA sequence: TGTGCCAGCAGTCCGTTGGACTACTCCTACGAGCAGTACTTC. Translation gives CASSPLDYSYEQYF.

On this clone itself: Other DNA variants within this sample encode the same CDR3. This chain joins TRBV7-9 and TRBJ2-1, with a possible D match to TRBD1 (6 bases). The ends were cut back, 1 base at V and 1 base at J, with 8 bases in the middle. The CDR3 has 15 residues. Germline values: CDR1 SEHNR, CDR2 FQNEAQ (reference sequence). CDR3 region: CASSLGQGSYNEQFF. In nucleotides, the CDR3 is TGTGCCAGCAGCTTAGGGCAGGGGTCCTACAATGAGCAGTTCTTC.

The chain has TRBV7-6 and TRBJ1-2; TRBD1 might be the D (5 bases). Germline lookup yields CDR1 SGHVS and CDR2 FNYEAQ. V gave up 5 bases and J gave up 1 base, with 20 bases separating them. CDR3 length: 17 amino acids. CDR3 protein: CASSDYGDRTSNYGYTF. In nucleotides, the CDR3 is TGTGCCAGCAGCGATTACGGCGATAGGACAAGTAACTATGGCTACACCTTC.

This chain uses TRBV7-7 with TRBJ2-1; TRBD2 matches at 9 bases. Germline CDR1 is SSHAT and CDR2 is FNYEAQ (reference sequence). This CDR3 has 15 amino acids. The V gene end was trimmed by 2 bases and the J gene end by 6 bases; junction bases not matched to a gene: 5. DNA of the CDR3: TGTGCCAGCAGCTTATCTAGCGGGAATCGCAATGAGCAGTTCTTC. This gives the protein CASSLSSGNRNEQFF.

The sample holds one count of this clone. The chain recombines TRBV5-1 with TRBJ1-1, with 8 bases lining up with TRBD1. Losses at the gene ends were 6 bases for V and 1 base for J; bases not matched to a gene: 5. The CDR3 contains 14 residues. Germline-derived CDR1 and CDR2 are SGHRS and YFSETQ. The CDR3 DNA sequence: TGCGCCAGCACTCGGACAGGGTGGAACACTGAAGCTTTCTTT. Its protein product is CASTRTGWNTEAFF.

The chain uses TRBV9 and TRBJ1-1, with D possibly TRBD1 on 5 matching bases. CDR1 and CDR2 (germline): SGDLS, YYNGEE. This CDR3 has 16 amino acids. The V gene lost 0 bases and the J gene lost 6 bases, with 18 bases spanning the gap. CDR3 amino acids: CASSVDPGREVPEAFF. CDR3 coding DNA: TGTGCCAGCAGCGTAGACCCCGGCAGGGAAGTTCCTGAAGCTTTCTTT.

J is TRBJ1-4 and V is TRBV30; 8 bases align to TRBD1. The CDR3 runs to 13 residues. The V and J ends lost 3 bases and 8 bases, in that order; junction bases with no gene match: 5. Germline CDR1 is GTSNPN and CDR2 is SVGIG (reference sequence). The CDR3 nucleotides read TGTGCCTGGAGGGGGACAGGCGGGGAAAAACTGTTTTTT. Translated: CAWRGTGGEKLFF. Full variable domain (remainder filled in from reference TRBV30 and TRBJ1-4): SQTIHQWPATLVQPVGSPLSLECTVEGTSNPNLYWYRQAAGRGLQLLFYSVGIGQISSEVPQNLSASRPQDRQFILSSKKLLLSDSGFYLCAWRGTGGEKLFFGSGTQLSVL.

This chain uses TRBV6-5 with TRBJ1-2, with 9 bases aligning to TRBD1. Germline assignment: CDR1 MNHEY and CDR2 SVGAGI. Trimming cost V 6 bases and J 6 bases; bases outside gene matches: 5. There are 13 residues in the CDR3. CDR3 sequence (DNA): TGTGCCAGCAGCCGGACAGGGGTGGATGGCTACACCTTC. Protein sequence: CASSRTGVDGYTF.

This clone was seen just once. The chain carries TRBV18 and TRBJ1-1; D uncertain. Trimming shortened V by 4 bases and J by 3 bases, and 15 bases separated the two germline ends. The CDR3 spans 15 residues. The V gene's germline CDR1 is KGHSH and CDR2 LQKENI. The CDR3 bases are TGTGCCAGCTCACTGGGAGGCGGGGAGGACACTGAAGCTTTCTTT. Its protein is CASSLGGGEDTEAFF.

The J gene is TRBJ1-4, the V gene TRBV2; D not certain. Germline V CDR1 and CDR2: SNHLY, FYNNEI. V was pared by 7 bases and J by 0 bases, with 9 bases between. This CDR3 spans 14 amino acids. The CDR3: CASTTAATNEKLFF. The CDR3 DNA sequence: TGTGCCAGCACCACGGCGGCAACTAATGAAAAACTGTTTTTT. The entire variable domain, with the rest obtained from reference TRBV2 and TRBJ1-4, is as follows: EPEVTQTPSHQVTQMGQEVILRCVPISNHLYFYWYRQILGQKVEFLVSFYNNEISEKSEIFDDQFSVERPDGSNFTLKIRSTKLEDSAMYFCASTTAATNEKLFFGSGTQLSVL.